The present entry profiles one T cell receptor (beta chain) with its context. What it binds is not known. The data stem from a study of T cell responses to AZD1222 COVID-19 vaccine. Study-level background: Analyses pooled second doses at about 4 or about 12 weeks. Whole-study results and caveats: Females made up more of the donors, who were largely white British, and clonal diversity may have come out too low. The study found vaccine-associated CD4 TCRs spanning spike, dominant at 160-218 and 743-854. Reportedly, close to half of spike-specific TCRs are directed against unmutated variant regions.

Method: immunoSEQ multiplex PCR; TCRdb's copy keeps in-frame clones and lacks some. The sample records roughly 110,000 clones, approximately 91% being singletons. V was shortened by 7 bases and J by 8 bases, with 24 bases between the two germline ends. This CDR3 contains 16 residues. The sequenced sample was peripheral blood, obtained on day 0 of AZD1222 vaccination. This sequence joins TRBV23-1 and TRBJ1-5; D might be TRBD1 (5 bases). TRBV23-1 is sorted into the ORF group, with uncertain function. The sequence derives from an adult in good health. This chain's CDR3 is CASTPGPVGNSEPQHF. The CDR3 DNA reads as TGCGCCAGCACCCCGGGACCGGTGGGGAATTCTGAGCCCCAGCATTTT.